These 15 T cell receptor beta chains share one sample of origin, sequenced in a study of human T cells and chemical hapten exposure. MiXCR, applied by TCRdb to the RACE reads, yields one record per CDR3 protein. Among about 120,000 distinct CDR3 sequences listed, around an eighth were seen once. Specified time point: patch test 1, 2 weeks after DPC sensitization. This sample's treatment: therapeutic diphenylcyclopropenone sensitization with weekly scalp DPC. The starting material was whole blood, obtained in connection with sensitization to the hapten diphenylcyclopropenone (DPC). These receptors all come from a woman in her forties or fifties with alopecia areata. Some clones in this sample may be carry-over from other donors' samples.

This clonotype was detected ten times or more. The V call is TRBV7-2, the J call TRBJ1-2, with TRBD1 matching 9 bases. The ends lost 5 bases at V and 2 bases at J; junction bases unmatched: 9. Germline V gene data show CDR1 as SGHTA and CDR2 as FQGNSA. The CDR3 is 16 residues long. DNA of the CDR3: TGTGCCAGCAGCCCGAGGAGGGACAGGGTCAACTATGGCTACACCTTC. The encoded protein is CASSPRRDRVNYGYTF. Supplemented by reference TRBV7-2 and TRBJ1-2, the full variable domain reads GAGVSQSPSNKVTEKGKDVELRCDPISGHTALYWYRQSLGQGLEFLIYFQGNSAPDKSGLPSDRFSAERTGGSVSTLTIQRTQQEDSAVYLCASSPRRDRVNYGYTFGSGTRLTVV.

This clonotype was observed a handful of times. This chain links TRBV28 with TRBJ1-2; no firm D call. The germline gives CDR1 MDHEN, CDR2 SYDVKM. This CDR3 has 11 amino acids. Trimming cost V 8 bases and J 7 bases, with 11 bases left between them. The CDR3 region is CASLYEGGYTF. The CDR3 DNA reads TGTGCCAGCTTGTACGAAGGTGGCTACACCTTC.

This clonotype was counted many times. The chain recombines TRBV6-6 with TRBJ1-5; D is undetermined. Trimming removed 2 bases at V and 4 bases at J, with 6 bases between. Germline V gene lookup returns CDR1 MNHNY and CDR2 SVGAGI (reference sequence). The CDR3 totals 13 residues. CDR3 nucleotides: TGTGCCAGCAGTTACGTTGGGAATCAGCCCCAGCATTTT. It specifies CASSYVGNQPQHF.

This clonotype was detected only a few times. The chain recombines TRBV3-1 with TRBJ1-6; D gene uncertain. Germline values: CDR1 LGHDT, CDR2 YNNKEL (reference sequence). Trimming left V 1 base short and J 6 bases short, with 10 bases between. The CDR3 is 15 residues long. This CDR3 is CASSQGRRPNSPLHF. In DNA form, the CDR3 reads TGTGCCAGCAGCCAAGGACGGAGGCCTAATTCACCCCTCCACTTT.

In DNA form, the CDR3 reads TGTGCCAGCAGGGGGCAGCCTTACACTGAAGCTTTCTTT. Amino acid sequence: CASRGQPYTEAFF. The chain carries TRBV2 and TRBJ1-1; D is perhaps TRBD1 (5 bases). The ends were cut back, 6 bases at V and 3 bases at J, with 11 bases in the middle. The CDR3 covers 13 residues. Germline assignment: CDR1 SNHLY and CDR2 FYNNEI.

This clonotype was seen many times. The genes are TRBV5-8 and TRBJ1-1; the D gene is possibly TRBD1 (6 bases). Germline loops: CDR1 SGHTS, CDR2 YDEGEE. The CDR3 runs to 14 residues. V lost 3 bases to trimming and J lost 10 bases, with 19 bases between them. This chain's CDR3 is CASSSNRQVLRAFF. CDR3 sequence (DNA): TGTGCCAGCAGCTCAAACAGACAGGTCCTTCGAGCTTTCTTT.

This clonotype was counted between two and nine times. The chain links TRBV5-1 to TRBJ2-5; no firm D call. Per germline, CDR1 SGHRS and CDR2 YFSETQ. This CDR3 has 14 amino acids. V lost 1 base and J lost 3, with 10 bases in between. The CDR3 reads CASSLKGFEETQYF. The CDR3 nucleotides are TGCGCCAGCAGCTTGAAAGGGTTTGAAGAGACCCAGTACTTC.

The chain joins TRBV6-5 to TRBJ2-1, with 7 bases fitting TRBD2. Trimming at V came to 5 bases and at J to 3 bases, leaving 7 bases not matched to a gene. From germline, CDR1 is MNHEY and CDR2 SVGAGI. This CDR3 contains 15 residues. The CDR3 sequence is CASSQTSIYYNEQFF. The DNA of the CDR3 is TGTGCCAGCAGTCAGACTAGCATCTACTACAATGAGCAGTTCTTC.

The chain uses TRBV20-1 and TRBJ1-2; 11 bases align to TRBD1. This CDR3 has 14 amino acids. In germline, CDR1 is DFQATT, CDR2 SNEGSKA (reference sequence). The trim removed 5 bases at V and 4 bases at J, leaving 6 bases unmatched. The CDR3 reads CSAGGQGDSYGYTF. The CDR3 DNA reads as TGCAGTGCTGGGGGACAGGGGGATTCCTATGGCTACACCTTC.

This clonotype appeared a few times. The rearrangement links TRBV6-1 to TRBJ2-3; 7 bases align to TRBD1. This CDR3 spans 15 amino acids. V was pared by 6 bases and J by 2 bases, with 8 bases of the junction left unmatched. Looked up from germline, CDR1 is MNHNS and CDR2 is SASEGT. The CDR3 coding sequence is TGTGCCAGCAGAGGTTGGGACAGAAACACAGATACGCAGTATTTT. Translating gives CASRGWDRNTDTQYF.

Ten or more counts support this clonotype. The rearrangement links TRBV18 to TRBJ2-7, with 7 positions matching TRBD1. The CDR3 sequence is 16 residues long. V lost 1 base and J lost 6; bases outside the gene matches: 12. Germline CDR1 KGHSH, CDR2 LQKENI. CDR3 DNA: TGTGCCAGCTCACCACGGGACAGTGTTGTCTCGGGCGAGCAGTACTTC. Translated, it gives CASSPRDSVVSGEQYF.

This clonotype was counted between two and nine times. V gene TRBV20-1 combines with J gene TRBJ2-7; possible D gene TRBD2, 5 bases. Germline values: CDR1 DFQATT, CDR2 SNEGSKA (reference sequence). The V end lost 5 bases, the J end lost 0 bases, and 17 bases lay between the germline ends. The CDR3 contains 15 residues. CDR3 sequence: CSALGFGVNSYEQYF. CDR3 bases: TGCAGTGCTCTAGGTTTCGGGGTAAACTCCTACGAGCAGTACTTC.

The V call is TRBV14, the J call TRBJ1-6; D uncertain. Per the germline V gene, CDR1 is SGHDN and CDR2 is FVKESK. Trimming took 1 base from V and 0 from J, leaving 13 bases between them. The length of the CDR3 is 18 residues. The CDR3 loop is CASSQGVQRSSYNSPLHF. The CDR3 DNA reads as TGTGCCAGCAGCCAAGGAGTTCAACGATCCTCCTATAATTCACCCCTCCACTTT.

This clonotype was detected a few times. CDR3 amino acids: CASSPGQGVVSLHF. In nucleotides, the CDR3 is TGTGCCAGCTCACCAGGGCAGGGTGTGGTTTCCCTCCACTTT. The chain uses TRBV18 and TRBJ1-6, with D tentatively TRBD1 (5 bases). The CDR3 is 14 residues long. The V end was cut by 2 bases, the J end by 14 bases, with 16 bases between. Per the germline V gene, CDR1 is KGHSH and CDR2 is LQKENI.

Here the CDR3 reads CASSLFGGRTDTQYF. The CDR3, as DNA: TGTGCCAGCAGTTTATTCGGGGGGCGCACAGATACGCAGTATTTT. The gene calls are TRBV12-3 or TRBV12-4 and TRBJ2-3; D is perhaps TRBD2 (7 bases). V gave up 2 bases and J gave up 1 base, with 10 bases separating them. The CDR3 extends over 15 amino acids.